Listed below are T cell receptor beta chains from one sample, sequenced in a study of cytomegalovirus exposure and HLA in healthy donors. This table comes from immunoSEQ multiplex PCR, and its TCRdb copy is limited to in-frame clones, with some not included. In the table there are fewer than 200,000 clones, more than 65% of which are singletons. Sequencing was performed on PBMCs. The receptors stem from a woman aged 45-59 years in good health and CMV-seronegative. CDR3s include the opening cysteine and the closing phenylalanine or tryptophan. Each record gives: J gene, clone size, V gene, D gene, CDR3 protein, CDR3 DNA. The D gene is left open where the match is weak. Not all rows give a size; the values are once, few, many and, for expanded clones, a class.

TRBJ1-1,NA,TRBV5-1,TRBD1,CASSLGRGQPTEAFF,TGCGCCAGCAGCTTGGGGAGGGGACAGCCCACTGAAGCTTTCTTT
TRBJ2-3,NA,TRBV28,TRBD2,CASSFGSGTSTDTQYF,TGTGCCAGCAGTTTTGGTAGCGGGACTTCCACAGATACGCAGTATTTT
TRBJ1-2,few,TRBV4-3,TRBD1,CASSQGTGTNYGYTF,TGCGCCAGCAGCCAGGGGACAGGAACTAACTATGGCTACACCTTC
TRBJ1-6,NA,TRBV28,NA,CASSQANSPLHF,TGTGCCAGCAGTCAGGCAAATTCACCCCTCCACTTT
TRBJ1-1,NA,TRBV19,NA,CASSTDRNTEAFF,TGTGCCAGTAGTACCGACAGGAACACTGAAGCTTTCTTT
TRBJ2-2,few,TRBV19,NA,CASSAGLQNTGELFF,TGTGCCAGTAGTGCGGGACTCCAGAACACCGGGGAGCTGTTTTTT
TRBJ1-2,NA,TRBV6-1,NA,CASSERRGYTF,TGTGCCAGCTCCGAGAGGCGGGGCTACACCTTC
TRBJ1-2,few,TRBV9,NA,CASSARDTARGYTF,TGTGCCAGCAGCGCCCGGGACACCGCACGAGGCTACACCTTC
TRBJ2-7,NA,TRBV7-9,NA,CASSRDKAGVYEQYF,TGTGCCAGCAGCCGTGATAAGGCAGGGGTTTACGAGCAGTACTTC
TRBJ2-7,NA,TRBV2,NA,CASSEALRPSNEQYF,TGTGCCAGCAGTGAAGCGCTTAGGCCTAGCAACGAGCAGTACTTC
TRBJ2-1,NA,TRBV27,TRBD1,CASSWGTAYNEQFF,TGTGCCAGCAGTTGGGGGACAGCCTACAATGAGCAGTTCTTC
TRBJ2-1,NA,TRBV20-1,TRBD2,CSAGTSGEQFF,TGCAGTGCTGGGACTAGCGGCGAGCAGTTCTTC
TRBJ2-5,NA,TRBV7-9,NA,CASTTAPETQYF,TGTGCCAGCACCACAGCCCCCGAGACCCAGTACTTC
TRBJ2-7,NA,TRBV11-2,NA,CASSLSGRDYEQYF,TGTGCCAGCAGCTTGAGTGGGAGAGACTACGAGCAGTACTTC
TRBJ1-1,NA,TRBV19,NA,CASRIGRRGSGTEAFF,TGTGCCAGTAGGATTGGGCGGCGGGGGTCCGGCACTGAAGCTTTCTTT
TRBJ2-7,NA,TRBV6-6,TRBD1,CASSKRDRAYEQYF,TGTGCCAGCAGCAAGCGGGACAGGGCCTACGAGCAGTACTTC
TRBJ2-3,NA,TRBV27,NA,CASRKDTGTQYF,TGTGCCAGCAGGAAGGACACCGGAACGCAGTATTTT
TRBJ2-7,NA,TRBV5-3,TRBD2,CARSRPQGGDEQYF,TGTGCCAGAAGCCGGCCCCAGGGAGGGGACGAGCAGTACTTC
TRBJ2-7,NA,TRBV10-3,TRBD1,CATFDRGLYEQYF,TGTGCCACCTTTGACAGGGGACTTTACGAGCAGTACTTC
TRBJ2-2,few,TRBV5-4,TRBD1,CASSNGQGKNTGELFF,TGTGCCAGCAGCAATGGACAGGGAAAGAACACCGGGGAGCTGTTTTTT
TRBJ1-2,NA,TRBV19,TRBD1,CASSINGDSGYTF,TGTGCCAGTAGTATCAACGGGGACAGTGGCTACACCTTC
TRBJ2-5,NA,TRBV7-2,TRBD1,CASSSGQGWYETQYF,TGTGCCAGCAGCTCGGGACAGGGATGGTACGAGACCCAGTACTTC
TRBJ2-7,NA,TRBV13,NA,CASSPLRGYEQYF,TGTGCCAGCAGCCCTCTCCGGGGCTACGAGCAGTACTTC
TRBJ1-4,NA,TRBV5-3,NA,CARSPRGRLTTNEKLFF,TGTGCCAGAAGCCCTCGGGGTCGGTTAACAACTAATGAAAAACTGTTTTTT
TRBJ2-1,NA,TRBV11-2,NA,CASSLDGRLNEQFF,TGTGCCAGCAGCTTAGATGGCAGGTTAAATGAGCAGTTCTTC
TRBJ2-3,NA,TRBV9,NA,CASSPRGRADTQYF,TGTGCCAGCAGCCCCCGAGGGCGCGCAGATACGCAGTATTTT
TRBJ2-1,NA,TRBV5-1,NA,CASSLNRVNEQFF,TGCGCCAGCAGCCTAAACAGGGTCAATGAGCAGTTCTTC
TRBJ2-6,NA,TRBV5-1,NA,CASSLAVATSGANVLTF,TGCGCCAGCAGCCTAGCTGTGGCTACCTCTGGGGCCAACGTCCTGACTTTC
TRBJ2-1,NA,TRBV7-9,NA,CASSLAGQGGAYNEQFF,TGTGCCAGCAGCTTAGCGGGTCAAGGTGGGGCATACAATGAGCAGTTCTTC
TRBJ1-1,NA,TRBV10-1,NA,CASSESSGQGMKDTEAFF,NA
TRBJ2-7,NA,TRBV19,TRBD2,CASSGIGGGRESYEQYF,TGTGCCAGTAGTGGAATCGGCGGGGGAAGGGAATCCTACGAGCAGTACTTC
TRBJ2-1,once,TRBV5-4,NA,CASSWHSYNEQFF,TGTGCCAGCAGCTGGCACTCCTACAATGAGCAGTTCTTC
TRBJ1-1,NA,TRBV9,TRBD1,CASSRYRGRYTEAFF,TGTGCCAGCAGCAGATACAGGGGGAGGTACACTGAAGCTTTCTTT
TRBJ2-2,NA,TRBV5-1,TRBD2,CASSIGGYGTGELFF,TGCGCCAGCAGTATCGGGGGGTACGGCACCGGGGAGCTGTTTTTT
TRBJ2-5,NA,TRBV7-2,NA,CASSGGRWGQETQYF,TGTGCCAGCAGCGGGGGGAGGTGGGGGCAAGAGACCCAGTACTTC